This T cell receptor (beta chain) stems from a study of blood T cell repertoires in COVID-19. Turning to the study itself: Samples representing acute and convalescent COVID-19 were sourced from the United States, Italy and Spain. T cells, B-cell-depleted T cells, or PBMCs supplied cDNA or gDNA.

How the authors handled the data: Amplification of reference gene primers provided the estimated nucleated cell counts. Libraries were prepared by immunoSEQ multiplex PCR; TCRdb keeps only in-frame clonotypes and omits some of them. That table supplies the V and J calls and clone size; D and trimming were determined from the DNA. The sample carries 140,000 or so clones, around 83% recorded once. This CDR3 spans 14 amino acids. CDR1 and CDR2 from the germline V gene are LNHNV and YYDKDF (reference sequence). Trimming removed 9 bases from V and 7 bases from J; junction bases left unmatched: 8. V usage is TRBV15 and J usage is TRBJ1-4, with 10 nucleotides matching TRBD1. This receptor was obtained from a man aged 55 to 70 with active or convalescent COVID-19. Sequenced material: peripheral blood. This CDR3 is CATGRDRGLEKLFF. In DNA, the CDR3 is TGTGCCACAGGACGGGACAGGGGTCTTGAAAAACTGTTTTTT.